Below, one T cell receptor beta chain is given with its context. Here immunoSEQ multiplex PCR was the method, and the copy in TCRdb shows in-frame clones only, minus some. The data contain a few hundred thousand clones, 75% to 90% of them singletons. This sample was taken from a study of blood T cell repertoires in COVID-19. V lost 8 bases, J lost 6 bases, and 13 bases stayed unmatched. The CDR3 has 15 amino acids. CDR1 and CDR2 from the germline V gene are MNHEY and SMNVEV (reference sequence). The sample was peripheral blood. The source is a woman aged 18-29 years with acute or convalescent COVID-19. This chain joins TRBV27 and TRBJ2-7, with 10 bases lining up with TRBD2. CDR3 region: CASRSPGLASREQYF. The DNA for the CDR3 is TGTGCCAGCCGCTCCCCGGGACTAGCGAGTCGCGAGCAGTACTTC.